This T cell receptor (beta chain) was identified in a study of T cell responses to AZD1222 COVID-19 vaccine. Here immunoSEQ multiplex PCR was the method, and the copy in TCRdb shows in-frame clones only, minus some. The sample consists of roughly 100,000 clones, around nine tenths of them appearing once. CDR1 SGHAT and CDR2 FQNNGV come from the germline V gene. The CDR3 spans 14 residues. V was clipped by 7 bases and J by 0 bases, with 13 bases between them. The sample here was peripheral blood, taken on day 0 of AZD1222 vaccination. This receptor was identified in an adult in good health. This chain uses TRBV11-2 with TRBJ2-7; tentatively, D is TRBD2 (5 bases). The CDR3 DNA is TGTGCCAGCACCCCGGGAACCAGCTCCTACGAGCAGTACTTC. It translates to CASTPGTSSYEQYF. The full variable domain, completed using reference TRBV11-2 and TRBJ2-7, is EAGVAQSPRYKIIEKRQSVAFWCNPISGHATLYWYQQILGQGPKLLIQFQNNGVVDDSQLPKDRFSAERLKGVDSTLKIQPAKLEDSAVYLCASTPGTSSYEQYFGPGTRLTVT.